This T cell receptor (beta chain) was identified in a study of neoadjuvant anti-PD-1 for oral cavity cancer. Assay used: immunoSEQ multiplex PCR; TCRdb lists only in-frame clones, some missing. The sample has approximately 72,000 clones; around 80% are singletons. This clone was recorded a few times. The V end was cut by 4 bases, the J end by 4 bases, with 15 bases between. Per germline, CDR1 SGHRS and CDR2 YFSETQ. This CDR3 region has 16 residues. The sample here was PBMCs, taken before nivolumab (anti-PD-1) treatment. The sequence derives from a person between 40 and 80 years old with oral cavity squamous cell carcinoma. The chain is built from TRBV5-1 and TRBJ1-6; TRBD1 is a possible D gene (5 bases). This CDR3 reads CASSGRQGDYNSPLHF. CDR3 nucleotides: TGCGCCAGCAGCGGAAGACAAGGGGATTATAATTCACCCCTCCACTTT.